These 14 T cell receptor beta chains originate from one sample sequenced in a study of blood T cell repertoires in COVID-19. Only in-frame clones appear in the TCRdb table, and some are missing; sequencing was by immunoSEQ multiplex PCR. The profile shows some 44,000 clones, around 93% of them singletons. The sample taken for sequencing was peripheral blood. Every receptor here comes from a human donor in a cohort sampled during active COVID-19.

The genes are TRBV4-1 and TRBJ1-2; the D is unclear. Germline CDR1 and CDR2: MGHRA and YSYEKL. The V end was cut by 0 bases, the J end by 5 bases, with 13 bases between. This CDR3 region has 15 residues. The CDR3 DNA reads TGCGCCAGCAGCCAAGATCGGCACAGCGGGTATGGCTACACCTTC. Its protein is CASSQDRHSGYGYTF.

V is TRBV30 and J is TRBJ2-1; D unclear. This CDR3 has 11 amino acids. V was shortened by 5 bases and J by 4 bases, with 6 bases between the two germline ends. The V gene's germline CDR1 is GTSNPN and CDR2 SVGIG (reference sequence). For the CDR3, the DNA is TGTGCCTGGGCCATTTACAATGAGCAGTTCTTC. Translating it yields CAWAIYNEQFF.

The chain couples TRBV19 to TRBJ2-1; 9 bases are shared with TRBD2. This CDR3 has 15 residues. Unmatched junction bases numbered 7, after V lost 4 bases and J lost 6 bases. Germline V CDR1 and CDR2: LNHDA, SQIVND (reference sequence). This CDR3 is CASSKGGTSRNEQFF. CDR3 nucleotides: TGTGCCAGTAGTAAAGGAGGGACTAGCCGCAATGAGCAGTTCTTC.

The chain recombines TRBV28 with TRBJ1-3; D unresolved. The CDR3 consists of 15 residues. V was cut by 3 bases and J by 0 bases, with 9 bases left in between. The germline V gene has CDR1 MDHEN and CDR2 SYDVKM. CDR3 nucleotides: TGTGCCAGCAGTTTTTTAGGAGGCTCTGGAAACACCATATATTTT. Its translation: CASSFLGGSGNTIYF.

The chain is built from TRBV19 and TRBJ1-6; 9 bases agree with TRBD1. The V segment lost 7 bases and the J segment 10 bases; nucleotides outside the gene matches: 5. Germline V gene sequence: CDR1 LNHDA, CDR2 SQIVND (reference sequence). CDR3 length: 13 residues. CDR3 sequence reads: CASTTGGRSPLHF. In DNA form, the CDR3 reads TGTGCCAGTACCACAGGGGGCCGATCACCCCTCCACTTT.

V gene TRBV18 combines with J gene TRBJ2-2; 8 bases match TRBD1. V trimming: 6 bases; J trimming: 4 bases; junction bases outside the gene matches: 13. The V gene's germline CDR1 is KGHSH and CDR2 LQKENI. The CDR3 runs to 17 residues. The CDR3 coding sequence is TGTGCCAGCTCGCAGGGACAGGTGGGGATCTCCACCGGGGAGCTGTTTTTT. Protein product: CASSQGQVGISTGELFF.

The chain uses TRBV30 and TRBJ1-2; D possibly corresponds to TRBD1 (5 bases). Per germline, CDR1 GTSNPN and CDR2 SVGIG (reference sequence). This CDR3 has 14 residues. V gave up 5 bases and J gave up 5 bases, with 18 bases separating them. The CDR3 DNA follows: TGTGCCTGGGGGCCACAGGTCTCGTATTATGGCTACACCTTC. It yields the protein CAWGPQVSYYGYTF.

This chain connects TRBV2 to TRBJ2-7; 7 bases agree with TRBD1. The CDR3 sequence is 17 residues long. V was pared by 6 bases and J by 0 bases, with 14 bases of the junction left unmatched. CDR1 is SNHLY, CDR2 FYNNEI, per germline. CDR3 in DNA: TGTGCCAGCAGCCAACACATACGACAGGGAAGCTCCTACGAGCAGTACTTC. The encoded protein is CASSQHIRQGSSYEQYF.

J is TRBJ2-3 and V is TRBV28; 7 nucleotides line up with TRBD2. The CDR3 sequence is 13 residues long. Germline V gene lookup returns CDR1 MDHEN and CDR2 SYDVKM. The V segment lost 6 bases and the J segment 8 bases; nucleotides outside the gene matches: 8. CDR3 sequence reads: CASSLLQRGTQYF. In DNA form, the CDR3 reads TGTGCCAGCAGCCTATTACAGCGGGGTACGCAGTATTTT.

CDR3 DNA: TGTGCCAGCAGAACAGGGGCCCTTGGCAATCAGCCCCAGCATTTT. This gives the protein CASRTGALGNQPQHF. This sequence joins TRBV6-5 and TRBJ1-5; TRBD1 agrees at 7 bases. Germline CDR1 MNHEY, CDR2 SVGAGI. J gave up 2 bases and V 6 bases, and 7 bases lay outside the gene matches. There are 15 residues in the CDR3.

The chain combines TRBV27 with TRBJ1-2; 7 nucleotides align to TRBD1. The CDR3 length is 14 residues. Germline V gene sequence: CDR1 MNHEY, CDR2 SMNVEV (reference sequence). J was trimmed by 4 bases and V by 5 bases; bases with no gene match: 7. CDR3 bases: TGTGCCAGCAGTCCCCACAGGGGACTCTATGGCTACACCTTC. Amino acids: CASSPHRGLYGYTF.

In this sample, this clone turned up once. This chain links TRBV24-1 with TRBJ1-2; tentative D call: TRBD1 (5 bases). Germline loops: CDR1 KGHDR, CDR2 SFDVKD. CDR3 size: 15 residues. Trimming stripped 3 bases from V and 0 bases from J, with 10 bases between. The CDR3 DNA is TGTGCCACCAGTGATCCTAAGACAGCTAACTATGGCTACACCTTC. This translates into CATSDPKTANYGYTF.

This sequence joins TRBV3-1 (or the pseudogene TRBV3-2) and TRBJ1-1; D possibly corresponds to TRBD1 (6 bases). V was clipped by 3 bases and J by 0 bases, with 14 bases between them. Germline V lookup: CDR1 LGHDT, CDR2 YNNKEL (reference sequence). The CDR3 is made up of 16 amino acids. CDR3 nucleotides: TGTGCCAGCAGCCAGGCAGGACAGTCTATGAACACTGAAGCTTTCTTT. This sequence encodes CASSQAGQSMNTEAFF.

This clone was seen once. V and J are TRBV6-5 and TRBJ2-7; possibly TRBD2 for D (6 bases). CDR1 and CDR2 from the germline V gene are MNHEY and SVGAGI. The CDR3 length is 13 residues. V lost 8 bases and J lost 9, with 20 bases in between. CDR3 nucleotides: TGTGCCAGCGGAGGGGACGGGGCTACGAGGCAGTACTTC. Translating it yields CASGGDGATRQYF.